These 22 T cell receptor beta chains originate from one sample sequenced in a study of cytomegalovirus exposure and HLA in healthy donors. The PCR was carried out with 60 Vbeta primers and 13 Jbeta primers. The table came from immunoSEQ multiplex PCR; TCRdb's copy has only in-frame clones and leaves some out. The sample yields some 220,000 clones, about 89% seen once. The sample taken for sequencing was PBMCs. The receptors originated from a woman between 18 and 29 years old in good health and CMV-seronegative.

This rearrangement joins TRBV5-1 to TRBJ2-3; 12 positions agree with TRBD2. V dropped 2 bases and J dropped 2; count of bases not matched to a gene: 9. From germline, CDR1 is SGHRS and CDR2 YFSETQ. This CDR3 has 18 residues. For the CDR3, the DNA is TGCGCCAGCAGCTTCGGGACTAGCGGGTTCCCAGCCACAGATACGCAGTATTTT. This translates into CASSFGTSGFPATDTQYF. Drawing the rest from reference TRBV5-1 and TRBJ2-3, the complete variable domain is KAGVTQTPRYLIKTRGQQVTLSCSPISGHRSVSWYQQTPGQGLQFLFEYFSETQRNKGNFPGRFSGRQFSNSRSEMNVSTLELGDSALYLCASSFGTSGFPATDTQYFGPGTRLTVL.

This clone was counted once. The chain employs TRBV6-5 and TRBJ1-3, with 9 bases lining up with TRBD1. The CDR3 runs 14 residues. V was clipped by 7 bases and J by 4 bases; unmatched bases: 5. CDR1 and CDR2 (germline): MNHEY, SVGAGI. CDR3 sequence reads: CASKQGATGNTIYF. CDR3 coding DNA: TGTGCCAGCAAACAGGGGGCGACGGGAAACACCATATATTTT.

The chain is built from TRBV6-1 and TRBJ1-4, with D perhaps matching TRBD1 (6 bases). Germline CDR1 MNHNS, CDR2 SASEGT. Trimming took 6 bases from V and 0 from J, leaving 11 bases between them. The CDR3 sequence is 15 residues long. CDR3 sequence: CASSQRTATNEKLFF. DNA of the CDR3: TGTGCCAGCAGCCAGCGGACAGCAACTAATGAAAAACTGTTTTTT.

This chain uses TRBV2 with TRBJ1-5; 7 bases map to TRBD1. V lost 6 bases, J lost 1 base, and 12 bases stayed unmatched. Looked up from germline, CDR1 is SNHLY and CDR2 is FYNNEI. The CDR3 loop spans 17 amino acids. CDR3 nucleotides: TGTGCCAGCAGGGTAAACAGGGGATCGGCGAGCAATCAGCCCCAGCATTTT. It is translated as CASRVNRGSASNQPQHF. Using reference TRBV2 and TRBJ1-5 for the parts outside the CDR3, the full variable domain is EPEVTQTPSHQVTQMGQEVILRCVPISNHLYFYWYRQILGQKVEFLVSFYNNEISEKSEIFDDQFSVERPDGSNFTLKIRSTKLEDSAMYFCASRVNRGSASNQPQHFGDGTRLSIL.

The V call is TRBV9, the J call TRBJ2-3, with D uncertain. The germline CDR1 and CDR2 sequences are SGDLS and YYNGEE. The CDR3 totals 13 residues. The V end was cut by 3 bases, the J end by 3 bases, with 8 bases between. This chain's CDR3 is CASSATRTDTQYF. CDR3 in DNA: TGTGCCAGCAGCGCAACGAGGACAGATACGCAGTATTTT.

This chain joins TRBV19 and TRBJ1-2; weak D call: TRBD1 (5 bases). This CDR3 comprises 13 residues. Germline V CDR1 and CDR2: LNHDA, SQIVND (reference sequence). Deletions cut 3 bases from V and 8 bases from J, with 13 bases between. The CDR3 protein is CASSIIGAEGYTF. Written as DNA, the CDR3 is TGTGCCAGTAGTATTATAGGGGCGGAGGGCTACACCTTC.

The chain links TRBV27 to TRBJ2-7; tentatively, D is TRBD1 (6 bases). The CDR3 consists of 14 residues. Trimming cost V 2 bases and J 3 bases, with 11 bases left between them. Germline loops: CDR1 MNHEY, CDR2 SMNVEV (reference sequence). This chain's CDR3 is CASSLQGKVYEQYF. The CDR3 nucleotides are TGTGCCAGCAGTTTACAGGGGAAGGTCTACGAGCAGTACTTC.

A single count supports this clone. The chain carries TRBV7-6 and TRBJ2-7; 10 nucleotides line up with TRBD1. V shed 4 bases and J 1 base; nucleotides not matched to a gene: 1. The germline V gene has CDR1 SGHVS and CDR2 FNYEAQ. The CDR3 runs to 14 residues. CDR3 sequence (DNA): TGTGCCAGCAGCTGGGACAGGGGTTCCTACGAGCAGTACTTC. Its protein is CASSWDRGSYEQYF. The full variable domain, rest sourced from reference TRBV7-6 and TRBJ2-7, is GAGVSQSPRYKVTKRGQDVALRCDPISGHVSLYWYRQALGQGPEFLTYFNYEAQQDKSGLPNDRFSAERPEGSISTLTIQRTEQRDSAMYRCASSWDRGSYEQYFGPGTRLTVT.

V is TRBV6-5 and J is TRBJ1-1; D gene ambiguous. Germline V lookup: CDR1 MNHEY, CDR2 SVGAGI. Trimming left V 6 bases short and J 2 bases short, with 13 bases between. This CDR3 has 14 residues. The chain's CDR3 is CASRSSGRNTEAFF. DNA of the CDR3: TGTGCCAGCAGATCCAGCGGGCGCAACACTGAAGCTTTCTTT.

A word on this clone: Lacking the conserved final phenylalanine or tryptophan, this CDR3 likely reflects a read error. The genes are TRBV4-2 and TRBJ1-2; weak D call: TRBD1 (6 bases). Germline-derived CDR1 and CDR2 are LGHNA and YNFKEQ. The CDR3 is 16 residues long. V lost 3 bases and J 4 bases, leaving 18 bases between the germline ends. Written as DNA, the CDR3 is TGTGCCAGCAGCCATGGACAGAATTCCCTTGTCTATGGCTACACCCTC. Its translation: CASSHGQNSLVYGYTL.

V and J are TRBV4-3 and TRBJ1-1; D not resolved. Looked up from germline, CDR1 is LGHNA and CDR2 is YSLEER. V was cut by 0 bases and J by 0 bases, with 11 bases left in between. The CDR3 spans 16 residues. DNA of the CDR3: TGCGCCAGCAGCCAAGATCGTCACATGATGAACACTGAAGCTTTCTTT. Translating gives CASSQDRHMMNTEAFF.

This chain links TRBV2 with TRBJ1-5; D not certain. The CDR3 covers 15 residues. CDR1 is SNHLY and CDR2 is FYNNEI in the germline V gene. Trimming took 4 bases from V and 0 from J, leaving 10 bases between them. CDR3 nucleotides: TGTGCCAGCAGTGCGAGAGGAAATAGCAATCAGCCCCAGCATTTT. Translating it yields CASSARGNSNQPQHF. The complete variable domain, with remaining parts taken from reference TRBV2 and TRBJ1-5, reads EPEVTQTPSHQVTQMGQEVILRCVPISNHLYFYWYRQILGQKVEFLVSFYNNEISEKSEIFDDQFSVERPDGSNFTLKIRSTKLEDSAMYFCASSARGNSNQPQHFGDGTRLSIL.

The chain joins TRBV7-2 to TRBJ2-3, with no clear D. The germline V gene has CDR1 SGHTA and CDR2 FQGNSA. This CDR3 is 11 amino acids long. Trimming took off 8 bases at V and 0 bases at J, with 3 bases between the two ends. DNA of the CDR3: TGTGCCAGCCGTAGCACAGATACGCAGTATTTT. Protein sequence: CASRSTDTQYF.

The rearrangement joins TRBV29-1 to TRBJ1-3; no clear D gene. CDR3 length: 13 amino acids. V lost 6 bases, J lost 0 bases, and 9 bases lay in between. Per germline, CDR1 SQVTM and CDR2 ANQGSEA. The CDR3 sequence is CSVIRSSGNTIYF. In DNA form, the CDR3 reads TGCAGCGTCATCAGGTCCTCTGGAAACACCATATATTTT.

The chain is built from TRBV10-3 and TRBJ1-2; D perhaps matches TRBD1 (5 bases). Germline lookup yields CDR1 ENHRY and CDR2 SYGVKD. This CDR3 is 13 amino acids long. Trimming took off 2 bases at V and 3 bases at J, with 7 bases between the two ends. The CDR3 DNA reads TGTGCCATCAGTGAGGGAGGGGACTATGGCTACACCTTC. This gives the protein CAISEGGDYGYTF.

CDR3 in DNA: TGTGCCAGCAGCGAATGGCCCCAGTTCTTC. Translated: CASSEWPQFF. The chain joins TRBV7-9 to TRBJ2-1; D unclear. The V gene's germline CDR1 is SEHNR and CDR2 FQNEAQ (reference sequence). The CDR3 runs 10 residues. V was clipped by 5 bases and J by 13 bases, with 9 bases between them.

The chain uses TRBV7-9 and TRBJ2-7; 7 bases are shared with TRBD2. Germline V gene data show CDR1 as SEHNR and CDR2 as FQNEAQ (reference sequence). This CDR3 region has 13 residues. V lost 6 bases to trimming and J lost 6 bases; unmatched junction nucleotides: 8. The CDR3 region is CASSSGLVREQYF. CDR3 bases: TGTGCCAGCAGTTCCGGACTAGTCCGCGAGCAGTACTTC.

V is TRBV18 and J is TRBJ2-7; the match to TRBD1 covers 9 bases. Trimming took 4 bases from V and 2 from J; bases not matched to a gene: 6. The CDR3 spans 15 residues. Germline CDR1 reads KGHSH; CDR2 reads LQKENI. Here the CDR3 DNA reads TGTGCCAGCTCACTGGACAGGGGAAGGGCCTACGAGCAGTACTTC. Translated, it gives CASSLDRGRAYEQYF.

The chain has TRBV4-3 and TRBJ2-1; the match to TRBD1 covers 8 bases. The CDR3 is 14 amino acids. With 6 bases clipped from V and 9 bases from J, the junction kept 10 bases outside the gene matches. Germline CDR1 and CDR2: LGHNA and YSLEER. The chain's CDR3 is CASRRTRQGTEQFF. Here the CDR3 DNA reads TGCGCCAGCAGAAGAACGAGACAGGGGACTGAGCAGTTCTTC.

This sequence joins TRBV6-1 and TRBJ2-7, with D uncertain. V lost 2 bases, J lost 3 bases, and 5 bases lay in between. CDR1 MNHNS and CDR2 SASEGT come from the germline V gene. The CDR3 totals 12 residues. CDR3 residues: CASSETIYEQYF. The CDR3 DNA reads TGTGCCAGCAGTGAAACTATCTACGAGCAGTACTTC.

The V and J genes are TRBV11-1 and TRBJ2-1, with a tentative D call TRBD2 (5 bases). V was pared by 1 base and J by 15 bases, with 19 bases between. Germline V gives CDR1 SGHAT, CDR2 FQDESV (reference sequence). The CDR3 sequence is 14 residues long. Here the CDR3 reads CASSLDNGNPTRFF. The CDR3 coding sequence is TGTGCCAGCAGCTTAGATAACGGGAACCCCACACGGTTCTTC.

The V and J genes are TRBV2 and TRBJ2-3; 13 nucleotides match TRBD2. This CDR3 region has 15 residues. V trimming: 4 bases; J trimming: 3 bases; junction bases outside the gene matches: 1. CDR1 and CDR2 from the germline V gene are SNHLY and FYNNEI. DNA of the CDR3: TGTGCCAGCAGTGGGACTAGCGGGAGAACAGATACGCAGTATTTT. Translating it yields CASSGTSGRTDTQYF.